This T cell receptor beta chain was obtained from a study of Graves' ophthalmopathy and Graves' hyperthyroidism. This clonotype has at least ten counts. The V and J ends lost 4 bases and 9 bases respectively, with 13 bases between them. The CDR3 totals 14 residues. The germline V gene has CDR1 MNHNY and CDR2 SVGAGI (reference sequence). RNA transcripts provided the template for amplifying TCR beta CDR3 regions. HTBI-primed first-round RT-PCR preceded second-round multiplex PCR. Each CDR3 protein gets one entry after TCRdb re-called the multiplex PCR reads with MiXCR. Among 450,000 to 600,000 distinct CDR3 sequences listed, 35% to 40% were seen once.

The clonotype was recovered from an adult man with Graves' hyperthyroidism. V and J are TRBV6-6 and TRBJ1-6; weak D call: TRBD1 (6 bases). Sequenced: peripheral blood or thyroid tissue (not recorded which). CDR3 residues: CASSSQGLVSPLHF. CDR3 DNA sequence: TGTGCCAGCAGTTCACAGGGCTTGGTTTCACCCCTCCACTTT.